This TCR beta chain was retrieved from a study of neurological immune-mediated disorders. Study-level points and caveats: There was no clinical or MRI feature that was associated with the multiple sclerosis repertoire cluster.

Many counts were recorded for this clonotype. The antigen is undetermined. The CDR3 runs to 14 residues. CDR1 MNHEY and CDR2 SVGAGI come from the germline V gene. With V trimmed by 5 bases and J by 7 bases, 6 bases remained unmatched. As for the cDNA, it was generated by 5'RACE with 10-nucleotide random UMIs. TCRdb re-called the 5' RACE reads through MiXCR, storing one row per CDR3 protein. Here the sample spans 65,000 to 85,000 distinct CDR3 sequences, approximately 3.4% being singletons. The sequence was obtained from a woman aged 50 to 60 with multiple sclerosis. V is TRBV6-5 and J is TRBJ1-3, with TRBD1 matching over 9 bases. Sequenced input: PBMCs. CDR3 protein: CASSRQGVTNTIYF. The CDR3 DNA reads TGTGCCAGCAGTAGACAGGGGGTTACGAACACCATATATTTT.